This passage covers 26 T cell receptor beta chains from one sample sequenced in a study of vaccination effects on CD4 cells after COVID-19. Measured with immunoSEQ multiplex PCR; TCRdb has only the in-frame clones, and not every one. The data show over 25,000 clones, roughly four fifths seen once. ViraFEST expansion of antigen-specific CD4+ T cells with viral peptide pools preceded sequencing. Culture proceeded for roughly ten days, and CD4+ T cells were then isolated. Participants were vaccinated with two doses of either the BNT162b2 or mRNA-1273 vaccine. For these TCRs, the target antigens are not known. The material was CD4+ T cells from PBMCs cultured with HCoV-NL63 spike peptides, obtained after COVID-19 vaccination. The receptors were gathered from a human donor who received a COVID-19 vaccine. Some clones in this sample may be carry-over from other donors' samples.

The chain links TRBV5-6 to TRBJ1-2; D gene ambiguous. CDR3 length: 14 amino acids. Germline V lookup: CDR1 SGHDT, CDR2 YYEEEE. Deletions cut 2 bases from V and 0 bases from J, with 8 bases between. The CDR3 bases are TGTGCCAGCAGCTTCAGACCTACTAACTATGGCTACACCTTC. It encodes CASSFRPTNYGYTF.

This chain links TRBV18 with TRBJ1-3; D remains unclear. V gave up 5 bases and J gave up 3 bases, with 8 bases separating them. CDR3 length equals 13 residues. The germline V gene encodes CDR1 KGHSH and CDR2 LQKENI. The CDR3 loop is CASSGELGNTIYF. The CDR3 DNA sequence: TGTGCCAGCTCAGGGGAGCTTGGAAACACCATATATTTT.

V and J are TRBV18 and TRBJ2-5; 8 bases match TRBD1. Trimming took 5 bases from V and 1 from J; bases not matched to a gene: 3. The CDR3 has 14 residues. Looked up from germline, CDR1 is KGHSH and CDR2 is LQKENI. The CDR3 nucleotides are TGTGCCAGCTCAAGACAGGGGATCCAAGAGACCCAGTACTTC. Translated, it gives CASSRQGIQETQYF. Complete variable domain (other parts from reference TRBV18 and TRBJ2-5): NAGVMQNPRHLVRRRGQEARLRCSPMKGHSHVYWYRQLPEEGLKFMVYLQKENIIDESGMPKERFSAEFPKEGPSILRIQQVVRGDSAAYFCASSRQGIQETQYFGPGTRLLVL.

V is TRBV7-3 and J is TRBJ1-1; D is unresolved. Germline V gives CDR1 SGHTA, CDR2 FQGTGA. This CDR3 comprises 16 residues. The V end was cut by 2 bases, the J end by 0 bases, with 13 bases between. The CDR3 region has the DNA TGTGCCAGCAGCTTAGGGGTCGGATCTATGAACACTGAAGCTTTCTTT. Amino acids: CASSLGVGSMNTEAFF.

This clone was counted a single time. The CDR3 nucleotides read TGCGCCAGCAGCCCGGGACCGACGAACACTGAAGCTTTCTTT. It yields the protein CASSPGPTNTEAFF. V gene TRBV5-1 combines with J gene TRBJ1-1; D is possibly TRBD1 (5 bases). The CDR3 is made up of 14 amino acids. Trimming took off 4 bases at V and 1 base at J, with 11 bases between the two ends. In germline, CDR1 is SGHRS, CDR2 YFSETQ.

The chain carries TRBV4-1 and TRBJ1-1; D not resolved. The CDR3 runs 18 residues. CDR1 MGHRA and CDR2 YSYEKL come from the germline V gene. Between the trimmed V and J ends, which lost 4 bases and 3 bases, there was a span of 24 bases. The CDR3 sequence is CASSRDFGNPASDTEAFF. The CDR3 DNA follows: TGCGCCAGCAGCCGAGATTTTGGGAATCCCGCTTCGGACACTGAAGCTTTCTTT.

The chain is built from TRBV7-8 and TRBJ1-5; TRBD1 agrees at 9 bases. J was trimmed by 7 bases and V by 2 bases; bases with no gene match: 6. The CDR3 is 15 amino acids. Germline lookup yields CDR1 SGHVS and CDR2 FQNEAQ. The CDR3 loop is CASSLRDRDTQPQHF. The CDR3, as DNA: TGTGCCAGCAGCTTAAGGGACAGGGATACGCAGCCCCAGCATTTT.

The rearrangement links TRBV7-7 to TRBJ2-5; TRBD2 might be the D (6 bases). The CDR3 has 17 residues. Trimming stripped 5 bases from V and 4 bases from J, with 23 bases between. From germline, CDR1 is SSHAT and CDR2 FNYEAQ (reference sequence). CDR3 bases: TGTGCCAGCAGCGTCTCATCCACTAGGGGAGGACGAGAGACCCAGTACTTC. This gives the protein CASSVSSTRGGRETQYF.

This chain connects TRBV19 to TRBJ1-1; tentative D call: TRBD1 (6 bases). The germline gives CDR1 LNHDA, CDR2 SQIVND (reference sequence). The length of the CDR3 is 13 residues. V was cut by 6 bases and J by 7 bases, with 15 bases left in between. The CDR3 loop reads CASSVNRADEAFF. As DNA, the CDR3 is TGTGCCAGTAGCGTGAACAGGGCCGATGAAGCTTTCTTT.

The J gene is TRBJ2-5, the V gene TRBV7-6; D is possibly TRBD1 (6 bases). Per the germline V gene, CDR1 is SGHVS and CDR2 is FNYEAQ. Trimming removed 1 base from V and 5 bases from J, with 17 bases in between. The length of the CDR3 is 16 residues. The CDR3, as DNA: TGTGCCAGCAGCTTAGGGGCTATACAGGGCTACGAGACCCAGTACTTC. This codes for CASSLGAIQGYETQYF.

The chain uses TRBV7-2 and TRBJ2-5; TRBD2 agrees at 7 bases. Germline loops: CDR1 SGHTA, CDR2 FQGNSA. Unmatched junction bases numbered 8, after V lost 4 bases and J lost 3 bases. The CDR3 has 15 residues. CDR3 nucleotides: TGTGCCAGCAGCTCCCGGTGGGGGGGAGAAGAGACCCAGTACTTC. The encoded protein is CASSSRWGGEETQYF.

CDR3 amino acids: CASSLDLSGGHDSETQYF. In nucleotides, the CDR3 is TGTGCCAGCAGCTTAGATCTCTCGGGGGGCCACGATTCGGAGACCCAGTACTTC. The chain has TRBV7-7 and TRBJ2-5; TRBD2 is a possible D gene (7 bases). CDR1 is SSHAT, CDR2 FNYEAQ, per germline (reference sequence). This CDR3 is built from 18 residues. Trimming took off 1 base at V and 5 bases at J, with 23 bases between the two ends.

This clone was seen once. V is TRBV6-1 and J is TRBJ2-2; D is uncertain. V was shortened by 3 bases and J by 5 bases, with 4 bases between the two germline ends. The germline gives CDR1 MNHNS, CDR2 SASEGT. The CDR3 is made up of 12 amino acids. The CDR3 sequence: CASSEGTGELFF. CDR3 nucleotide sequence: TGTGCCAGCAGTGAGGGGACCGGGGAGCTGTTTTTT.

This sequence joins TRBV5-1 and TRBJ1-2; the D gene is possibly TRBD1 (6 bases). The CDR3 length is 16 residues. The V gene's germline CDR1 is SGHRS and CDR2 YFSETQ. The V end lost 4 bases, the J end lost 4 bases, and 20 bases lay between the germline ends. Written as DNA, the CDR3 is TGCGCCAGCAGCCGGGGGGGGCAGTCCCTTGGCTATGGCTACACCTTC. Its protein is CASSRGGQSLGYGYTF.

The V and J genes are TRBV5-5 and TRBJ2-5; D not certain. V was cut by 1 base and J by 3 bases, with 10 bases left in between. Germline assignment: CDR1 SGHKS and CDR2 YYEKEE (reference sequence). The CDR3 length is 14 residues. The CDR3 loop is CASSLPPAKETQYF. CDR3 bases: TGTGCCAGCAGCTTGCCCCCAGCTAAAGAGACCCAGTACTTC.

The chain is built from TRBV5-5 and TRBJ1-2; TRBD1 is a possible D gene (6 bases). This CDR3 is 14 amino acids long. Looked up from germline, CDR1 is SGHKS and CDR2 is YYEKEE (reference sequence). Trimming stripped 5 bases from V and 8 bases from J, with 19 bases between. The DNA for the CDR3 is TGTGCCAGCAGACGTCGGGGGGCAGATCAGGGCTACACCTTC. It is translated as CASRRRGADQGYTF.

This clone came up a few times. This rearrangement joins TRBV14 to TRBJ2-5; D gene unclear. V lost 4 bases and J lost 5, with 14 bases in between. The CDR3 is 14 amino acids. The germline V gene encodes CDR1 SGHDN and CDR2 FVKESK. In DNA, the CDR3 is TGTGCCAGCAGCCCTCTGAGCTTATGGGAGACCCAGTACTTC. This codes for CASSPLSLWETQYF.

The chain carries TRBV4-1 and TRBJ1-2; 9 bases are shared with TRBD1. The CDR3 has 15 residues. V lost 4 bases, J lost 2 bases, and 5 bases stayed unmatched. The germline gives CDR1 MGHRA, CDR2 YSYEKL. CDR3 DNA sequence: TGCGCCAGCAGCCGCGAACAGGGGGCAAACTATGGCTACACCTTC. Amino acid sequence: CASSREQGANYGYTF.

The V call is TRBV11-2, the J call TRBJ2-1, with 13 bases fitting TRBD2. Germline-derived CDR1 and CDR2 are SGHAT and FQNNGV. V was clipped by 5 bases and J by 9 bases; unmatched bases: 19. This CDR3 contains 19 residues. The CDR3 sequence is CASSPNLTSGGAFWVEQFF. The DNA for the CDR3 is TGTGCCAGCAGCCCGAACCTTACTAGCGGGGGGGCCTTTTGGGTTGAGCAGTTCTTC.

The chain employs TRBV12-5 and TRBJ1-6; perhaps TRBD1 as D (5 bases). V was clipped by 3 bases and J by 5 bases, with 5 bases between them. The CDR3 consists of 13 residues. From germline, CDR1 is LGHNT and CDR2 FRNRAP. For the CDR3, the DNA is TGTGCTAGTGGTTTCAGGGATAATTCACCCCTCCACTTT. Its protein is CASGFRDNSPLHF.

V and J are TRBV25-1 and TRBJ1-2; TRBD1 is a possible D gene (5 bases). Deletions cut 1 base from V and 5 bases from J, with 14 bases between. The CDR3 contains 15 residues. The germline CDR1 and CDR2 sequences are MGHDK and SYGVNS. The CDR3 DNA reads TGTGCCAGCAGTGAATTCGGGGCAGAGATTTATGGCTACACCTTC. Translating gives CASSEFGAEIYGYTF.

This sequence joins TRBV6-1 and TRBJ1-2; 8 bases fit TRBD1. V dropped 2 bases and J dropped 2; count of bases not matched to a gene: 7. The CDR3 covers 16 residues. CDR1 and CDR2 (germline): MNHNS, SASEGT. DNA for the CDR3: TGTGCCAGCAGTGAAAGGGGACAGGAACTGAACTATGGCTACACCTTC. This translates into CASSERGQELNYGYTF.

The V call is TRBV6-2 or TRBV6-3, the J call TRBJ1-2, with D hard to call. The germline CDR1 and CDR2 sequences are MNHEY and SVGEGT. The CDR3 sequence is 14 residues long. Trimming stripped 2 bases from V and 2 bases from J, with 9 bases between. Here the CDR3 reads CASSYPRRNYGYTF. The DNA for the CDR3 is TGTGCCAGCAGTTACCCAAGGAGGAACTATGGCTACACCTTC.

The V call is TRBV5-1, the J call TRBJ2-3; a possible D gene is TRBD2 (5 bases). The ends were cut back, 4 bases at V and 0 bases at J, with 15 bases in the middle. Germline V gene lookup returns CDR1 SGHRS and CDR2 YFSETQ. CDR3 length equals 16 residues. CDR3 region: CASSGRGRPSTDTQYF. The CDR3 region has the DNA TGCGCCAGCAGCGGGCGAGGGCGGCCGAGCACAGATACGCAGTATTTT.

The J gene is TRBJ2-5, the V gene TRBV6-5; D is uncertain. Germline V gene data show CDR1 as MNHEY and CDR2 as SVGAGI. CDR3 length: 12 amino acids. V was trimmed by 5 bases and J by 4 bases, leaving 8 bases between them. CDR3 sequence (DNA): TGTGCCAGCAGTAACCCCTTAGAGACCCAGTACTTC. It encodes CASSNPLETQYF.

The chain carries TRBV7-2 and TRBJ2-7; D could derive from TRBD1 or TRBD2 (6 bases each). The V gene's germline CDR1 is SGHTA and CDR2 FQGNSA. The CDR3 is made up of 17 amino acids. V was clipped by 2 bases and J by 1 base, with 18 bases between them. CDR3: CASSLRGAPGLSYEQYV. The DNA of the CDR3 is TGTGCCAGCAGCTTAAGGGGGGCGCCTGGGCTTTCCTACGAGCAGTACGTC.